The 29 T cell receptor beta chains given below trace back to one sample, sequenced in a study of cytomegalovirus exposure and HLA in healthy donors. The PCR had 60 Vbeta and 13 Jbeta primers. Sequencing used immunoSEQ multiplex PCR; TCRdb keeps in-frame clones, though not all of them. The table lists 30,000 to 40,000 clones, 86% of them singletons, with about 10% in the top ten. Source material: PBMCs. These receptors were taken from a woman between 40 and 55 years old in good health and CMV-seropositive.

This rearrangement joins TRBV19 to TRBJ2-4; possible D gene TRBD1, 6 bases. V was cut by 7 bases and J by 5 bases, with 12 bases left in between. This CDR3 region has 13 residues. Germline values: CDR1 LNHDA, CDR2 SQIVND (reference sequence). CDR3 nucleotides: TGTGCCAGTATGACAGGCTCGCAAAACATTCAGTACTTC. Protein: CASMTGSQNIQYF.

The CDR3 nucleotides are TGTGCCAGCAGCGCTCCGAGACAGGGAGAGTCTAGCACAGATACGCAGTATTTT. This gives the protein CASSAPRQGESSTDTQYF. The rearrangement uses TRBV7-8 and TRBJ2-3; 7 nucleotides line up with TRBD1. CDR1 is SGHVS and CDR2 is FQNEAQ in the germline V gene. Trimming cost V 5 bases and J 0 bases; bases outside gene matches: 14. CDR3 length: 18 amino acids.

V usage is TRBV19 and J usage is TRBJ2-7; the D is unclear. Trimming stripped 0 bases from V and 2 bases from J, with 17 bases between. Looked up from germline, CDR1 is LNHDA and CDR2 is SQIVND (reference sequence). The CDR3 loop spans 17 amino acids. The CDR3 DNA reads as TGTGCCAGTAGTATAGATCTAGATGAGACGGTCGCCTACGAGCAGTACTTC. It is translated as CASSIDLDETVAYEQYF.

The V gene is TRBV7-9, the J gene TRBJ1-6; no clear D. The CDR3 length is 13 residues. V lost 5 bases, J lost 8 bases, and 10 bases lay in between. Germline CDR1 and CDR2: SEHNR and FQNEAQ (reference sequence). Written as DNA, the CDR3 is TGTGCCAGCAGCCGGGAAGGCTATTCACCCCTCCACTTT. Translating gives CASSREGYSPLHF.

The rearrangement links TRBV7-8 to TRBJ1-2; TRBD1 matches at 9 bases. This CDR3 contains 14 residues. V trimming: 7 bases; J trimming: 4 bases; junction bases outside the gene matches: 7. Germline assignment: CDR1 SGHVS and CDR2 FQNEAQ. The CDR3 DNA follows: TGTGCCAGCACCAAACAGGGACAGGGCTATGGCTACACCTTC. Its protein is CASTKQGQGYGYTF.

The V and J genes are TRBV7-9 and TRBJ2-5; 10 positions agree with TRBD2. Trimming at V came to 2 bases and at J to 2 bases, leaving 8 bases not matched to a gene. Germline lookup yields CDR1 SEHNR and CDR2 FQNEAQ (reference sequence). This CDR3 is built from 17 residues. CDR3 in amino acids: CASSLRASGGGQETQYF. CDR3 coding DNA: TGTGCCAGCAGCTTAAGGGCTAGCGGGGGTGGACAAGAGACCCAGTACTTC.

V usage is TRBV25-1 and J usage is TRBJ2-5, with 7 bases lining up with TRBD2. V shed 8 bases and J 3 bases; nucleotides not matched to a gene: 9. The germline V gene encodes CDR1 MGHDK and CDR2 SYGVNS. The CDR3 has 14 amino acids. The CDR3 nucleotides read TGTGCCAGCCTAATGCCCCGGGAGGAAGAGACCCAGTACTTC. Protein product: CASLMPREEETQYF.

J is TRBJ2-5 and V is TRBV7-9; D is ambiguous. Germline-derived CDR1 and CDR2 are SEHNR and FQNEAQ (reference sequence). Trimming removed 4 bases from V and 7 bases from J, with 7 bases in between. The CDR3 is 11 amino acids. CDR3 sequence: CASSSVATQYF. Here the CDR3 DNA reads TGTGCCAGCAGCTCAGTAGCGACCCAGTACTTC. The whole variable domain, filled in from reference TRBV7-9 and TRBJ2-5, reads DTGVSQNPRHKITKRGQNVTFRCDPISEHNRLYWYRQTLGQGPEFLTYFQNEAQLEKSRLLSDRFSAERPKGSFSTLEIQRTEQGDSAMYLCASSSVATQYFGPGTRLLVL.

As regards this clone: The same CDR3 arises from other DNA sequences in this sample as well. V usage is TRBV9 and J usage is TRBJ2-3; 7 positions match TRBD2. This CDR3 is built from 16 residues. The ends lost 0 bases at V and 0 bases at J; junction bases unmatched: 4. Germline V lookup: CDR1 SGDLS, CDR2 YYNGEE. CDR3 sequence: CASSVGGGISTDTQYF. In DNA form, the CDR3 reads TGTGCCAGCAGCGTAGGGGGGGGGATCAGCACAGATACGCAGTATTTT.

There are a few counts of this clone. The gene calls are TRBV5-6 and TRBJ2-7, with D unclear. The V end lost 0 bases, the J end lost 1 base, and 8 bases lay between the germline ends. The CDR3 has 14 amino acids. Germline V lookup: CDR1 SGHDT, CDR2 YYEEEE. The CDR3 reads CASSLGPDSYEQYF. Here the CDR3 DNA reads TGTGCCAGCAGCTTGGGGCCAGATTCCTACGAGCAGTACTTC.

The chain carries TRBV7-2 and TRBJ2-7, with 8 nucleotides matching TRBD1. Germline V gene sequence: CDR1 SGHTA, CDR2 FQGNSA. V lost 5 bases, J lost 3 bases, and 6 bases stayed unmatched. CDR3 length: 14 residues. The CDR3 sequence: CASSKGTGFYEQYF. CDR3 nucleotide sequence: TGTGCCAGCAGCAAAGGGACAGGATTCTACGAGCAGTACTTC. Complete variable domain (other parts from reference TRBV7-2 and TRBJ2-7): GAGVSQSPSNKVTEKGKDVELRCDPISGHTALYWYRQSLGQGLEFLIYFQGNSAPDKSGLPSDRFSAERTGGSVSTLTIQRTQQEDSAVYLCASSKGTGFYEQYFGPGTRLTVT.

This clone was counted once. The J gene is TRBJ2-3, the V gene TRBV29-1, with a weak D call TRBD1 (5 bases). Germline V lookup: CDR1 SQVTM, CDR2 ANQGSEA. The CDR3 has 15 residues. The V end lost 0 bases, the J end lost 1 base, and 11 bases lay between the germline ends. Here the CDR3 DNA reads TGCAGCGTTGAAGAATGGGGCGATCGCACAGATACGCAGTATTTT. Translation gives CSVEEWGDRTDTQYF.

The chain recombines TRBV4-3 with TRBJ2-1, with a possible D match to TRBD1 (5 bases). The CDR3 covers 13 residues. CDR1 and CDR2 from the germline V gene are LGHNA and YSLEER. V was shortened by 1 base and J by 7 bases, with 8 bases between the two germline ends. CDR3 DNA: TGCGCCAGCAGCCAAGTTCGACAGAATGAGCAGTTCTTC. Translating it yields CASSQVRQNEQFF.

This clone was counted a single time. The CDR3 spells CASSLLGGGFTDTQYF. In DNA form, the CDR3 reads TGTGCCAGCAGCCTACTCGGGGGGGGATTCACAGATACGCAGTATTTT. J is TRBJ2-3 and V is TRBV7-2, with TRBD2 identical over 8 bases. V was clipped by 5 bases and J by 2 bases; unmatched bases: 9. Per the germline V gene, CDR1 is SGHTA and CDR2 is FQGNSA. The CDR3 is 16 residues long. Full variable domain (missing parts from reference TRBV7-2 and TRBJ2-3): GAGVSQSPSNKVTEKGKDVELRCDPISGHTALYWYRQSLGQGLEFLIYFQGNSAPDKSGLPSDRFSAERTGGSVSTLTIQRTQQEDSAVYLCASSLLGGGFTDTQYFGPGTRLTVL.

This chain joins TRBV11-2 and TRBJ1-5, with 9 bases that match TRBD1. V trimming: 4 bases; J trimming: 9 bases; junction bases outside the gene matches: 7. The CDR3 is made up of 14 amino acids. CDR1 and CDR2 from the germline V gene are SGHAT and FQNNGV. CDR3 nucleotides: TGTGCCAGCAGCTCCGACAGGGGGGTCGGGCCCCAGCATTTT. As protein: CASSSDRGVGPQHF.

This rearrangement joins TRBV28 to TRBJ2-7, with D perhaps matching TRBD2 (6 bases). Trimming removed 2 bases at V and 1 base at J, with 6 bases between. Germline V gene data show CDR1 as MDHEN and CDR2 as SYDVKM. The CDR3 covers 13 residues. The CDR3 bases are TGTGCCAGCAGTTTAGGGGGGTCCTACGAGCAGTACTTC. Protein product: CASSLGGSYEQYF.

CDR3 nucleotide sequence: TGTGCCAGCAGCTTAGGGGTTAGCGGGGCGGAGACCCAGTACTTC. The encoded protein is CASSLGVSGAETQYF. The rearrangement uses TRBV7-2 and TRBJ2-5; 8 positions match TRBD2. This CDR3 region has 15 residues. With 1 base clipped from V and 5 bases from J, the junction kept 6 bases outside the gene matches. Per germline, CDR1 SGHTA and CDR2 FQGNSA.

The chain recombines TRBV5-6 with TRBJ2-5; perhaps TRBD2 as D (6 bases). The CDR3 is 14 amino acids. Per the germline V gene, CDR1 is SGHDT and CDR2 is YYEEEE. V was trimmed by 1 base and J by 4 bases, leaving 11 bases between them. Here the CDR3 DNA reads TGTGCCAGCAGCTTGCAGGGAGGAACAGAGACCCAGTACTTC. Its protein is CASSLQGGTETQYF. Based on the CDR3 plus reference TRBV5-6 and TRBJ2-5, the full variable domain is DAGVTQSPTHLIKTRGQQVTLRCSPKSGHDTVSWYQQALGQGPQFIFQYYEEEERQRGNFPDRFSGHQFPNYSSELNVNALLLGDSALYLCASSLQGGTETQYFGPGTRLLVL.

The chain combines TRBV12-5 with TRBJ1-5, with 7 bases that match TRBD1. J lost 6 bases, V lost 1 base, and 6 bases had no gene match. This CDR3 has 15 amino acids. The germline V gene encodes CDR1 LGHNT and CDR2 FRNRAP. The CDR3 sequence is CASGLGDRASQPQHF. CDR3 sequence (DNA): TGTGCTAGTGGTTTGGGTGACAGGGCAAGTCAGCCCCAGCATTTT.

The rearrangement links TRBV5-6 to TRBJ1-2; no clear D gene. The CDR3 spans 15 residues. V was shortened by 0 bases and J by 4 bases, with 13 bases between the two germline ends. CDR1 SGHDT and CDR2 YYEEEE come from the germline V gene. CDR3 DNA sequence: TGTGCCAGCAGCTTGGCCCCGGAAGACATCTATGGCTACACCTTC. The encoded protein is CASSLAPEDIYGYTF.

V is TRBV27 and J is TRBJ1-2; unclear D gene. V lost 4 bases and J lost 3, with 18 bases in between. CDR3 length: 16 amino acids. Germline V gives CDR1 MNHEY, CDR2 SMNVEV (reference sequence). This chain's CDR3 is CASSSYTPGRDYGYTF. The CDR3 DNA sequence: TGTGCCAGCAGTTCATATACCCCGGGGAGGGACTATGGCTACACCTTC.

The rearrangement links TRBV10-1 to TRBJ2-5; TRBD1 agrees at 7 bases. There are 14 residues in the CDR3. V trimming: 6 bases; J trimming: 11 bases; junction bases outside the gene matches: 15. Germline-derived CDR1 and CDR2 are WNHNN and SYGVQD (reference sequence). The CDR3 spells CASRQDRTSGEQYF. In DNA form, the CDR3 reads TGCGCCAGCAGACAGGACAGGACTTCGGGTGAGCAGTACTTC.

V usage is TRBV27 and J usage is TRBJ2-1; 12 bases line up with TRBD2. Trimming removed 4 bases from V and 9 bases from J; junction bases left unmatched: 7. Germline V lookup: CDR1 MNHEY, CDR2 SMNVEV (reference sequence). The CDR3 loop spans 15 amino acids. CDR3 nucleotide sequence: TGTGCCAGCAGTTCCCTAGCGGGGGGGCAGGGTGAGCAGTTCTTC. Residues: CASSSLAGGQGEQFF.

The chain links TRBV5-6 to TRBJ1-2; 7 bases map to TRBD1. The J segment lost 0 bases and the V segment lost 6 bases, leaving 2 bases of the junction unmatched. The CDR3 sequence is 13 residues long. Germline lookup yields CDR1 SGHDT and CDR2 YYEEEE. The CDR3 region has the DNA TGTGCCAGCATCGGGACAGCTAACTATGGCTACACCTTC. As protein: CASIGTANYGYTF.

This sequence joins TRBV29-1 and TRBJ1-3; 7 bases map to TRBD1. Germline values: CDR1 SQVTM, CDR2 ANQGSEA. The CDR3 sequence is 12 residues long. The V gene end was trimmed by 6 bases and the J gene end by 2 bases; junction bases not matched to a gene: 1. For the CDR3, the DNA is TGCAGCGTGGGACAGACTGGAAACACCATATATTTT. It specifies CSVGQTGNTIYF.

The chain combines TRBV5-6 with TRBJ2-7; 7 bases agree with TRBD1. After removal of 3 bases from V and 0 bases from J, the junction contained 3 bases not matched to a gene. The germline CDR1 and CDR2 sequences are SGHDT and YYEEEE. The CDR3 spans 14 residues. The CDR3 is CASSSRDSSYEQYF. The CDR3 bases are TGTGCCAGCAGCTCTCGGGACAGCTCCTACGAGCAGTACTTC.

CDR3 in amino acids: CASSDWKGNQPQHF. CDR3 coding DNA: TGTGCCAGCAGTGATTGGAAGGGGAATCAGCCCCAGCATTTT. The chain has TRBV6-1 and TRBJ1-5, with TRBD1 as a possible D gene (5 bases). The CDR3 runs 14 residues. Germline V gives CDR1 MNHNS, CDR2 SASEGT. The V gene lost 3 bases and the J gene lost 4 bases, with 10 bases spanning the gap.

The chain joins TRBV4-1 to TRBJ2-1; D possibly corresponds to TRBD2 (5 bases). Trimming took 1 base from V and 6 from J, leaving 13 bases between them. The V gene's germline CDR1 is MGHRA and CDR2 YSYEKL. CDR3 length: 15 residues. In DNA, the CDR3 is TGCGCCAGCAGCCAAGTTGCGGGTACGTTCAATGAGCAGTTCTTC. Translating it yields CASSQVAGTFNEQFF.

The chain has TRBV2 and TRBJ2-7; 8 positions match TRBD2. From germline, CDR1 is SNHLY and CDR2 FYNNEI. Trimming took 7 bases from V and 4 from J; bases not matched to a gene: 3. The CDR3 runs 12 residues. The CDR3 DNA sequence: TGTGCCAGCAACAGCGGGGGATACGAGCAGTACTTC. Protein sequence: CASNSGGYEQYF.